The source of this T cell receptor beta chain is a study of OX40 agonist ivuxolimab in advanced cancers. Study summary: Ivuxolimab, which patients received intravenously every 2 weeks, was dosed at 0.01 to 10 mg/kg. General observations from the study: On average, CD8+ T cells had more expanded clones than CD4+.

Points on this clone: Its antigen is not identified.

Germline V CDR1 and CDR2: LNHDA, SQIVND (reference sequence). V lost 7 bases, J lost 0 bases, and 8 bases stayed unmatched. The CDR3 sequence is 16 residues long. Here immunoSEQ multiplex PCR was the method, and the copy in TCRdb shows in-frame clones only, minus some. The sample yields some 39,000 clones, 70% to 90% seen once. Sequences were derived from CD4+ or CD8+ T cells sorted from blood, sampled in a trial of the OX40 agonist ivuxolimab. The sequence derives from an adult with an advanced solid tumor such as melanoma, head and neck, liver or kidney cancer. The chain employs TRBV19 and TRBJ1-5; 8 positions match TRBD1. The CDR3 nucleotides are TGTGCCAGTATCCCGACAGGGGCCTATAGCAATCAGCCCCAGCATTTT. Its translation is CASIPTGAYSNQPQHF.